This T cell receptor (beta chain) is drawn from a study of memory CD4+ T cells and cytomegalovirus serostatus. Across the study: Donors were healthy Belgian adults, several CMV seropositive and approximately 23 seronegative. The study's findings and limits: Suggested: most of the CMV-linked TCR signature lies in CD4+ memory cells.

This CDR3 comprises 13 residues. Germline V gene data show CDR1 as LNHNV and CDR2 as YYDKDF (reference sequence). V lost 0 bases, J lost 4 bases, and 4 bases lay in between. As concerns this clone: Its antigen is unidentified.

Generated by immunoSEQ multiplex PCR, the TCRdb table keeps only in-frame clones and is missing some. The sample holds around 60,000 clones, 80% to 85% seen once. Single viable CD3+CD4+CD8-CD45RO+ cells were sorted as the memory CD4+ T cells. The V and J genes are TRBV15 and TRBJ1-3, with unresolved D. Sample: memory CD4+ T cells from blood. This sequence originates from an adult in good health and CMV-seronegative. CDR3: CATSRDPGNTIYF. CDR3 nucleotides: TGTGCCACCAGCAGAGATCCCGGAAACACCATATATTTT.